The clone carrying this T cell receptor (beta chain) was seen only a few times. A sample-barcoded 5' primer and a J-beta primer mix were used in a second PCR of roughly 6 to 11 cycles. TCRdb re-called the 5' RACE reads through MiXCR, storing one row per CDR3 protein. The table lists 650,000 to 950,000 distinct CDR3 sequences, approximately 44% of them singletons, with approximately 19% in the top ten. V gave up 2 bases and J gave up 0 bases; unmatched junction bases: 4. Germline V lookup: CDR1 DFQATT, CDR2 SNEGSKA (reference sequence). The CDR3 contains 16 residues. The data derive from a study of blood T cells in healthy people across ages.

The sample consisted of blood. The genes are TRBV20-1 and TRBJ2-1, with 10 positions matching TRBD2. The source of this sequence is a man aged 60 to 69 in good health. Here the CDR3 reads CSARKPSGGSYNEQFF. The CDR3 nucleotides read TGCAGTGCTAGAAAACCTAGCGGGGGCTCCTACAATGAGCAGTTCTTC.